The sequence of this TCR beta chain was determined in a study of identical twins. MiXCR, run by TCRdb on the 5' RACE reads, gives a single entry per CDR3 protein. Found here are 550,000 to 800,000 distinct CDR3 sequences, about 7% of them singletons; the top ten hold roughly 1.5%. There are 12 residues in the CDR3. V gave up 5 bases and J gave up 3 bases, with 5 bases separating them. Germline V CDR1 and CDR2: SGHVS, FQNEAQ. This sample also belongs to another study, concerning yellow fever vaccine responses in identical twins.

The clonotype was recovered from a woman younger than 35 in good health. What was sequenced was PBMCs. The V and J genes are TRBV7-8 and TRBJ1-5; unclear D gene. The CDR3 coding sequence is TGTGCCAGCAGCCCCAACAATCAGCCCCAGCATTTT. Translated, it gives CASSPNNQPQHF.